This T cell receptor (beta chain) was found in a study of blood T cell repertoires in COVID-19. Study-level background: Acute-phase and convalescent COVID-19 samples originated in the United States, Italy and Spain. In each case, the material was cDNA or gDNA derived from T cells, B-cell-depleted T cells, or PBMCs.

In the original analysis: Researchers report that nucleated cell counts were estimated from reference gene primer amplification. Method: immunoSEQ multiplex PCR; TCRdb's copy keeps in-frame clones and lacks some. That table supplies the V and J calls and clone size; D and trimming were determined from the DNA. The sample consists of 70,000 to 90,000 clones, around 87% of them appearing once. The CDR3 totals 18 residues. Germline values: CDR1 SGHVS, CDR2 FNYEAQ. The ends lost 2 bases at V and 8 bases at J; junction bases unmatched: 15. Specimen: peripheral blood. This TCR was sampled from a man older than 75 with active or convalescent COVID-19. The chain couples TRBV7-6 to TRBJ2-2, with TRBD1 matching 9 bases. The DNA for the CDR3 is TGTGCCAGCAGCTTAAGAGCTCCGGGACAGGGAGCGGAAGGGGAGCTGTTTTTT. Its translation is CASSLRAPGQGAEGELFF.